This paragraph covers one TCR beta chain sequence. Antigen: not known. This specimen comes from a study of cytomegalovirus exposure and HLA in healthy donors. Per the germline V gene, CDR1 is MNHEY and CDR2 is SVGAGI. V was pared by 7 bases and J by 7 bases, with 12 bases of the junction left unmatched. This CDR3 has 15 residues. Study-wide results and caveats: In a later analysis, donors in an Asian-associated ancestry cluster reportedly had fewer N-insertions in productive TCRs than the cohort mean. Presence/absence analyses assumed roughly uniform sequencing depth across donors, which may not hold.

In the PCR, 60 Vbeta and 13 Jbeta primers were used. Using immunoSEQ multiplex PCR, the repertoire was profiled, and TCRdb retains in-frame clones only, with some absent. The profile shows 160,000 or so clones, 75% of them singletons. Nominal health characterized the donors when sampled, though unrecorded immune exposures were likely. The specimen sequenced was PBMCs. The sequence came from a female donor in good health and CMV-seronegative. The chain joins TRBV6-5 to TRBJ1-2; TRBD1 matches at 10 bases. This chain's CDR3 is CASTRNRDRGSGYTF. CDR3 DNA: TGTGCCAGCACCCGAAACAGGGACAGGGGAAGTGGCTACACCTTC.